These T cell receptor beta chains were read from a single sample in a study of vaccination and CD4 T cells after COVID-19. Their antigen targets remain unknown. TCRdb analysed the PCR reads with MiXCR anew, one entry per CDR3 protein. The sample lists 20,000 to 25,000 distinct CDR3 sequences; less than 60% were seen once. The sequencing sample was made of CD4+ T cells from blood, cultured in vitro. All receptors derive from a human donor who had recovered from COVID-19. Each CDR3 is given with its conserved first and last residue. The order of the fields is V gene, clone size, J gene, D gene, CDR3 protein, CDR3 DNA. D genes are given only for firm matches. Size tells how often a clone was seen (once, few, many) or the class of an expanded clone, and some rows leave it out.

v_call: TRBV7-9
clone_size: NA
j_call: TRBJ2-2
d_call: NA
cdr3_aa: CASSLRGDGGELFF
cdr3_nt: TGTGCCAGCAGCTTAAGGGGCGACGGCGGGGAGCTGTTTTTT

v_call: TRBV5-4
clone_size: NA
j_call: TRBJ2-5
d_call: NA
cdr3_aa: CASSFDSPETQYF
cdr3_nt: TGTGCCAGCAGCTTTGACTCACCCGAGACCCAGTACTTC

v_call: TRBV2
clone_size: NA
j_call: TRBJ2-3
d_call: TRBD2
cdr3_aa: CASRRGADTQYF
cdr3_nt: TGTGCCAGCAGGCGGGGGGCAGATACGCAGTATTTT

v_call: TRBV27
clone_size: NA
j_call: TRBJ1-2
d_call: NA
cdr3_aa: CASSPRVGHGYTF
cdr3_nt: TGTGCCAGCAGTCCGCGTGTGGGACATGGCTACACCTTC

v_call: TRBV7-3
clone_size: NA
j_call: TRBJ2-4
d_call: NA
cdr3_aa: CASSLGSGNIQYF
cdr3_nt: TGTGCCAGCAGCTTGGGGAGCGGTAACATTCAGTACTTC

v_call: TRBV20-1
clone_size: NA
j_call: TRBJ2-7
d_call: NA
cdr3_aa: CSAPSPPTGRGTTYEQYF
cdr3_nt: TGCAGTGCTCCCAGCCCCCCGACAGGTAGGGGGACCACCTACGAGCAGTACTTC

v_call: TRBV7-3
clone_size: NA
j_call: TRBJ1-1
d_call: NA
cdr3_aa: CASSVLQGSLFF
cdr3_nt: TGTGCCAGCAGCGTACTTCAGGGAAGTCTTTTCTTT

v_call: TRBV27
clone_size: medium-sized
j_call: TRBJ2-7
d_call: NA
cdr3_aa: CASSLGGPGEQYF
cdr3_nt: TGTGCCAGCAGTTTAGGGGGCCCCGGGGAGCAGTACTTC

v_call: TRBV27
clone_size: NA
j_call: TRBJ2-3
d_call: NA
cdr3_aa: CASSLSDRTDTQYF
cdr3_nt: TGTGCCAGCAGTCTCAGCGATCGCACAGATACGCAGTATTTT

v_call: TRBV5-6
clone_size: NA
j_call: TRBJ2-4
d_call: TRBD1
cdr3_aa: CASSRGQGYTNIQYF
cdr3_nt: TGTGCCAGCAGCCGGGGACAGGGGTATACGAACATTCAGTACTTC

v_call: TRBV30
clone_size: few
j_call: TRBJ2-5
d_call: NA
cdr3_aa: CAWRSIGTQETQYF
cdr3_nt: TGTGCCTGGAGATCTATCGGAACTCAAGAGACCCAGTACTTC

v_call: TRBV24-1
clone_size: NA
j_call: TRBJ2-1
d_call: NA
cdr3_aa: CATSDFSQQQFF
cdr3_nt: TGTGCCACCAGTGATTTTAGTCAGCAGCAGTTCTTC

v_call: TRBV20-1
clone_size: NA
j_call: TRBJ1-2
d_call: TRBD1
cdr3_aa: CSAPAGTGDYGYTF
cdr3_nt: TGCAGTGCACCAGCCGGGACAGGGGACTATGGCTACACCTTC

v_call: TRBV20-1
clone_size: NA
j_call: TRBJ2-1
d_call: NA
cdr3_aa: CSARDGTQSYNEQFF
cdr3_nt: TGCAGTGCTAGGGACGGGACCCAGTCCTACAATGAGCAGTTCTTC

v_call: TRBV11-3
clone_size: few
j_call: TRBJ1-2
d_call: TRBD1
cdr3_aa: CASSSGGNYGYTF
cdr3_nt: TGTGCCAGCAGCTCAGGGGGGAACTATGGCTACACCTTC

v_call: TRBV5-1
clone_size: NA
j_call: TRBJ1-5
d_call: NA
cdr3_aa: CASSLNTNPSNQPQHF
cdr3_nt: TGCGCCAGCAGCTTGAACACCAACCCTAGCAATCAGCCCCAGCATTTT

v_call: TRBV6-2/TRBV6-3
clone_size: NA
j_call: TRBJ1-2
d_call: NA
cdr3_aa: CASSPRWGYTF
cdr3_nt: TGTGCCAGCAGCCCACGGTGGGGCTACACCTTC

v_call: TRBV30
clone_size: NA
j_call: TRBJ2-3
d_call: NA
cdr3_aa: CAWTAEDTQYF
cdr3_nt: TGTGCCTGGACAGCGGAGGACACGCAGTATTTT

v_call: TRBV5-5
clone_size: NA
j_call: TRBJ1-3
d_call: NA
cdr3_aa: CASSRLGGNTIYF
cdr3_nt: TGTGCCAGCAGCAGACTGGGTGGAAACACCATATATTTT

v_call: TRBV24-1
clone_size: few
j_call: TRBJ1-1
d_call: NA
cdr3_aa: CATSALTGNLSF
cdr3_nt: TGTGCCACCAGTGCCCTGACAGGAAACCTTTCCTTT

v_call: TRBV7-2
clone_size: NA
j_call: TRBJ1-5
d_call: NA
cdr3_aa: CASSSRTGQGQPQHF
cdr3_nt: TGTGCCAGCAGCTCCCGGACGGGGCAGGGTCAGCCCCAGCATTTT

v_call: TRBV2
clone_size: NA
j_call: TRBJ2-1
d_call: TRBD2
cdr3_aa: CASTGTSGYNEQFF
cdr3_nt: TGCGCCAGCACCGGGACTAGCGGTTACAATGAGCAGTTCTTC

v_call: TRBV28
clone_size: NA
j_call: TRBJ1-5
d_call: NA
cdr3_aa: CASSYGNQPRHF
cdr3_nt: TGTGCCAGCAGTTATGGGAATCAGCCCCGGCATTTT

v_call: TRBV7-2
clone_size: few
j_call: TRBJ2-1
d_call: TRBD2
cdr3_aa: CASSLLAVSYNEQFF
cdr3_nt: TGTGCCAGCAGCCTACTAGCGGTCTCCTACAATGAGCAGTTCTTC

v_call: TRBV20-1
clone_size: NA
j_call: TRBJ1-3
d_call: TRBD1
cdr3_aa: CSAIPWDSPPGNTIYF
cdr3_nt: TGCAGTGCTATACCCTGGGACAGCCCGCCTGGAAACACCATATATTTT

v_call: TRBV7-9
clone_size: NA
j_call: TRBJ1-5
d_call: TRBD1
cdr3_aa: CASSWSGGAESAPQHF
cdr3_nt: TGTGCCAGCAGCTGGTCAGGGGGGGCGGAATCAGCCCCCCAGCATTTT

v_call: TRBV28
clone_size: NA
j_call: TRBJ1-1
d_call: NA
cdr3_aa: CASSSVYTEAFF
cdr3_nt: TGTGCCAGCAGTTCAGTTTATACTGAAGCTTTCTTT

v_call: TRBV7-2
clone_size: NA
j_call: TRBJ2-4
d_call: NA
cdr3_aa: CASSPGLTWRAKNIQYF
cdr3_nt: TGTGCCAGCAGCCCGGGGCTGACGTGGAGAGCCAAAAACATTCAGTACTTC

v_call: TRBV4-3
clone_size: NA
j_call: TRBJ1-3
d_call: NA
cdr3_aa: CASSQGTGGNTIYF
cdr3_nt: TGCGCCAGCAGCCAAGGAACAGGGGGAAACACCATATATTTT

v_call: TRBV10-3
clone_size: NA
j_call: TRBJ1-1
d_call: TRBD1
cdr3_aa: CAISESGQATEAFF
cdr3_nt: TGTGCCATCAGTGAGTCGGGACAGGCCACTGAAGCTTTCTTT

v_call: TRBV20-1
clone_size: once
j_call: TRBJ1-2
d_call: TRBD1
cdr3_aa: CSAREPRGQVGGYTF
cdr3_nt: TGCAGTGCTAGGGAACCCAGAGGACAGGTTGGCGGCTACACCTTC

v_call: TRBV7-9
clone_size: once
j_call: TRBJ1-6
d_call: NA
cdr3_aa: CASSSLNTISPLHF
cdr3_nt: TGTGCCAGCAGCTCCCTAAACACCATTTCACCCCTCCACTTT

v_call: TRBV12-3/TRBV12-4
clone_size: NA
j_call: TRBJ2-7
d_call: NA
cdr3_aa: CASSRGGTGSYEQYF
cdr3_nt: TGTGCCAGCAGTCGGGGGGGGACAGGGTCCTACGAGCAGTACTTC

v_call: TRBV20-1
clone_size: NA
j_call: TRBJ1-1
d_call: NA
cdr3_aa: CSLPEPNTEAFF
cdr3_nt: TGCAGCCTCCCGGAGCCGAACACTGAAGCTTTCTTT

v_call: TRBV20-1
clone_size: NA
j_call: TRBJ1-2
d_call: NA
cdr3_aa: CSATVQGRYGYTF
cdr3_nt: TGCAGTGCTACCGTCCAAGGGCGCTATGGCTACACCTTC

v_call: TRBV20-1
clone_size: NA
j_call: TRBJ2-5
d_call: TRBD2
cdr3_aa: CSARDIGGAGAETQYF
cdr3_nt: TGCAGTGCTAGAGATATCGGAGGAGCGGGAGCAGAGACCCAGTACTTC

v_call: TRBV7-9
clone_size: few
j_call: TRBJ2-3
d_call: TRBD2
cdr3_aa: CASSSGGSGRVPGYF
cdr3_nt: TGTGCCAGCAGCTCCGGAGGTAGCGGGAGGGTACCGGGGTATTTT

v_call: TRBV10-2
clone_size: NA
j_call: TRBJ2-7
d_call: NA
cdr3_aa: CASRYGEGAYEQYF
cdr3_nt: TGCGCCAGCAGGTACGGGGAGGGGGCCTACGAGCAGTACTTC

v_call: TRBV2
clone_size: few
j_call: TRBJ2-7
d_call: NA
cdr3_aa: CASSALFGSLSYEQYF
cdr3_nt: TGTGCCAGCAGTGCCCTTTTCGGGAGCCTCTCCTACGAGCAGTACTTC

v_call: TRBV27
clone_size: NA
j_call: TRBJ1-5
d_call: NA
cdr3_aa: CASSWRGLGQPQHF
cdr3_nt: TGTGCCAGCAGTTGGAGGGGATTAGGTCAGCCCCAGCATTTT

v_call: TRBV20-1
clone_size: NA
j_call: TRBJ1-2
d_call: TRBD1
cdr3_aa: CSASLQGRGDGYTF
cdr3_nt: TGCAGTGCTAGCCTACAGGGGAGGGGTGATGGCTACACCTTC

v_call: TRBV7-6
clone_size: NA
j_call: TRBJ1-2
d_call: NA
cdr3_aa: CASSPAGGGYGYTF
cdr3_nt: TGTGCCAGCAGCCCCGCGGGGGGCGGCTATGGCTACACCTTC

v_call: TRBV6-1
clone_size: NA
j_call: TRBJ2-7
d_call: TRBD1
cdr3_aa: CASSNYPQQGAEQYF
cdr3_nt: TGTGCCAGCAGCAATTACCCACAGCAGGGGGCCGAGCAGTACTTC

v_call: TRBV4-1
clone_size: NA
j_call: TRBJ2-2
d_call: TRBD2
cdr3_aa: CASSQAEGGPTGELFF
cdr3_nt: TGCGCCAGCAGCCAAGCAGAGGGAGGGCCCACCGGGGAGCTGTTTTTT

v_call: TRBV4-1
clone_size: NA
j_call: TRBJ1-4
d_call: NA
cdr3_aa: CASSRPDSLNEKLFF
cdr3_nt: TGCGCCAGCAGCCGTCCGGACAGTCTTAATGAAAAACTGTTTTTT

v_call: TRBV6-1
clone_size: NA
j_call: TRBJ1-2
d_call: TRBD1
cdr3_aa: CASSRASTGGTGYTF
cdr3_nt: TGTGCCAGCAGTCGAGCTTCGACAGGGGGAACAGGCTACACCTTC

v_call: TRBV7-7
clone_size: NA
j_call: TRBJ1-1
d_call: NA
cdr3_aa: CASSFPPGDWAEAFF
cdr3_nt: TGTGCTAGCAGCTTCCCCCCCGGGGATTGGGCTGAAGCTTTCTTT

v_call: TRBV6-1
clone_size: few
j_call: TRBJ1-3
d_call: NA
cdr3_aa: CASSGGNDRASGNTIYF
cdr3_nt: TGTGCCAGCAGTGGGGGAAACGACAGAGCCTCTGGAAACACCATATATTTT

v_call: TRBV6-5
clone_size: NA
j_call: TRBJ1-6
d_call: NA
cdr3_aa: CASSYSPRNYNSPLHF
cdr3_nt: TGTGCCAGCAGTTACTCGCCCCGTAACTATAATTCACCCCTCCACTTT

v_call: TRBV2
clone_size: NA
j_call: TRBJ2-1
d_call: NA
cdr3_aa: CASSARGAYNEQFF
cdr3_nt: TGTGCCAGCAGTGCGAGGGGGGCCTACAATGAGCAGTTCTTC

v_call: TRBV24-1
clone_size: NA
j_call: TRBJ2-2
d_call: NA
cdr3_aa: CATSDYPMGTGELFF
cdr3_nt: TGTGCCACCAGTGATTATCCCATGGGCACCGGGGAGCTGTTTTTT

v_call: TRBV28
clone_size: NA
j_call: TRBJ2-1
d_call: NA
cdr3_aa: CASSLGGSSYNEQFF
cdr3_nt: TGTGCCAGCAGTTTAGGGGGGAGCTCCTACAATGAGCAGTTCTTC

v_call: TRBV6-1
clone_size: NA
j_call: TRBJ1-2
d_call: TRBD1
cdr3_aa: CASSPPGQGIYGYTF
cdr3_nt: TGTGCCAGCAGTCCCCCGGGACAGGGAATCTATGGCTACACCTTC

v_call: TRBV11-3
clone_size: NA
j_call: TRBJ1-1
d_call: NA
cdr3_aa: CASSRESNTEAFF
cdr3_nt: TGTGCCAGCAGCCGGGAGTCGAACACTGAAGCTTTCTTT